The 10 T cell receptor beta chains below all came from one sample that was sequenced in a study of cytomegalovirus exposure and HLA in healthy donors. PCR amplification relied on 60 Vbeta primers (plus 13 Jbeta primers). The repertoire was sequenced with immunoSEQ multiplex PCR; TCRdb's copy has only in-frame clones and lacks some. This sample carries 85,000 to 120,000 clones, 70% to 75% of them seen once, and the ten largest clones take 2.5% to 3.5%. Sequenced sample: PBMCs. These receptors were taken from a female donor in good health and CMV-seronegative.

This clone was seen a few times. This chain links TRBV5-1 with TRBJ2-3; the match to TRBD2 covers 10 bases. Per the germline V gene, CDR1 is SGHRS and CDR2 is YFSETQ. After removal of 0 bases from V and 2 bases from J, the junction contained 12 bases not matched to a gene. The CDR3 length is 19 residues. The CDR3 region is CASSLVLAGGRASTDTQYF. The CDR3 DNA sequence: TGCGCCAGCAGCTTGGTGTTAGCGGGAGGCCGCGCCTCCACAGATACGCAGTATTTT.

The chain recombines TRBV14 with TRBJ2-7; D not certain. The CDR3 runs to 13 residues. The V gene lost 0 bases and the J gene lost 7 bases, with 10 bases spanning the gap. CDR1 SGHDN and CDR2 FVKESK come from the germline V gene. The CDR3 protein is CASSQEYRGEQYF. The CDR3, as DNA: TGTGCCAGCAGCCAAGAATACCGAGGAGAGCAGTACTTC.

The DNA for the CDR3 is TGTGCCAGCAGCTTGGTGCGGGATTGGCAAGAGACCCAGTACTTC. Its translation is CASSLVRDWQETQYF. V gene TRBV5-8 combines with J gene TRBJ2-5; weak D call: TRBD2 (6 bases). Trimming cost V 0 bases and J 2 bases, with 11 bases left between them. Germline values: CDR1 SGHTS, CDR2 YDEGEE. CDR3 size: 15 residues.

The CDR3 sequence: CASTFAGGNYNEQFF. In DNA, the CDR3 is TGTGCCAGCACGTTCGCGGGAGGTAACTACAATGAGCAGTTCTTC. V usage is TRBV28 and J usage is TRBJ2-1, with TRBD2 matching 8 bases. This CDR3 spans 15 amino acids. Per germline, CDR1 MDHEN and CDR2 SYDVKM. With V trimmed by 7 bases and J by 3 bases, 8 bases remained unmatched.

The gene calls are TRBV23-1 and TRBJ1-4; TRBD1 aligns across 9 bases. TRBV23-1 is noted as an ORF with a role that remains uncertain. V dropped 3 bases and J dropped 1; count of bases not matched to a gene: 6. The CDR3 consists of 17 residues. CDR3 sequence reads: CASSHKDRGRTNEKLFF. CDR3 in DNA: TGCGCCAGCAGTCATAAGGACAGGGGACGAACTAATGAAAAACTGTTTTTT.

The chain employs TRBV30 and TRBJ1-6; 7 bases align to TRBD1. Looked up from germline, CDR1 is GTSNPN and CDR2 is SVGIG (reference sequence). After removal of 0 bases from V and 5 bases from J, the junction contained 1 base not matched to a gene. The length of the CDR3 is 14 residues. This CDR3 reads CAWSVGTDNSPLHF. The CDR3 nucleotides are TGTGCCTGGAGTGTAGGGACAGATAATTCACCCCTCCACTTT.

The chain is built from TRBV19 and TRBJ1-4; 7 bases line up with TRBD1. V shed 7 bases, J shed 6 bases, and the junction held 14 bases outside the gene matches. This CDR3 has 16 residues. Germline V gives CDR1 LNHDA, CDR2 SQIVND (reference sequence). CDR3 coding DNA: TGTGCCAGTACCGACCGACACGGGACAGCCTATGAAAAACTGTTTTTT. Protein product: CASTDRHGTAYEKLFF.

This clone has a handful of counts. The chain links TRBV5-1 to TRBJ1-1; D possibly corresponds to TRBD1 (6 bases). Trimming shortened V by 2 bases and J by 0 bases, and 8 bases separated the two germline ends. CDR1 and CDR2 from the germline V gene are SGHRS and YFSETQ. The CDR3 is 14 amino acids. CDR3 DNA sequence: TGCGCCAGCAGCTTTGGGGGCTTGAACACTGAAGCTTTCTTT. It is translated as CASSFGGLNTEAFF.

V is TRBV7-6 and J is TRBJ2-1; TRBD2 matches at 9 bases. The CDR3 contains 14 residues. The germline gives CDR1 SGHVS, CDR2 FNYEAQ. V shed 5 bases, J shed 3 bases, and the junction held 2 bases outside the gene matches. DNA of the CDR3: TGTGCCAGCAGCCCGACTAGCGGCTACAATGAGCAGTTCTTC. Protein sequence: CASSPTSGYNEQFF.

This chain connects TRBV6-6 to TRBJ1-2; tentative D call: TRBD1 (6 bases). Trimming stripped 6 bases from V and 8 bases from J, with 16 bases between. Germline loops: CDR1 MNHNY, CDR2 SVGAGI (reference sequence). This CDR3 contains 13 residues. CDR3 nucleotides: TGTGCCAGCAGGCTACAGGGTAGAGGAGGCTACACCTTC. It yields the protein CASRLQGRGGYTF.